This is a list of T cell receptor beta chains from one sample in a study of shared clonotypes between healthy human individuals. Here immunoSEQ multiplex PCR was the method, and the copy in TCRdb shows in-frame clones only, minus some. The table shows about 1.1 million clones, with 75% to 85% occurring only once. The sample was memory CD4+ T cells from PBMCs. The receptors come from a man aged 18-30 years in good health. Some clones in this sample may be carry-over from other donors' samples. The CDR3 runs from the conserved cysteine through the conserved F or W. Each record gives: V gene, J gene, D gene, clone size, CDR3 DNA, CDR3 protein. A D gene is named only where the DNA matches it firmly. Size values are once, few and many counts, or a class for expanded clones, and some rows have none.

v_call: TRBV15
j_call: TRBJ2-5
d_call: -
clone_size: -
cdr3_nt: TGTGCCACCAGGCCCGAGACCCGTGGGGAGACCCAGTACTTC
cdr3_aa: CATRPETRGETQYF

v_call: TRBV2
j_call: TRBJ2-1
d_call: TRBD2
clone_size: -
cdr3_nt: TGTGCCAGCAGACTAGCGGGAGGGCAGGGTGAGCAGTTCTTC
cdr3_aa: CASRLAGGQGEQFF

v_call: TRBV7-9
j_call: TRBJ2-1
d_call: TRBD1
clone_size: -
cdr3_nt: TGTGCCAGCAGCCTAGAAGGGGGCCGTGAGCAGTTCTTC
cdr3_aa: CASSLEGGREQFF

v_call: TRBV28
j_call: TRBJ1-2
d_call: -
clone_size: -
cdr3_nt: TGTGCCAGCAGCCCTCGGGGGAGCTGGTATGGCTACACCTTC
cdr3_aa: CASSPRGSWYGYTF

v_call: TRBV7-2
j_call: TRBJ2-1
d_call: -
clone_size: -
cdr3_nt: TGTGCCAGCAGCTTAGGAGGGTCGGGGAAGGGGTATGAGCAGTTCTTC
cdr3_aa: CASSLGGSGKGYEQFF

v_call: TRBV18
j_call: TRBJ1-5
d_call: -
clone_size: -
cdr3_nt: TGTGCCAGCTCATCCGCGGGGAATAGCAATCAGCCCCAGCATTTT
cdr3_aa: CASSSAGNSNQPQHF

v_call: TRBV5-6
j_call: TRBJ2-1
d_call: -
clone_size: -
cdr3_nt: TGTGCCAGCAGCCCCACCCCCACCAACAATGAGCAGTTCTTC
cdr3_aa: CASSPTPTNNEQFF

v_call: TRBV6-1
j_call: TRBJ2-1
d_call: TRBD1
clone_size: -
cdr3_nt: TGTGCCAGCAGTACTAGACAGGGCACCTACAATGAGCAGTTCTTC
cdr3_aa: CASSTRQGTYNEQFF

v_call: TRBV29-1
j_call: TRBJ1-1
d_call: -
clone_size: -
cdr3_nt: TGCAGCGTTGAAGCGCTTACAGGGTACACTGAAGCTTTCTTT
cdr3_aa: CSVEALTGYTEAFF

v_call: TRBV28
j_call: TRBJ2-5
d_call: TRBD2
clone_size: -
cdr3_nt: TGTGCCAGCAGCCGACTAGCGGGCTTCGCAGAGACCCAGTACTTC
cdr3_aa: CASSRLAGFAETQYF

v_call: TRBV29-1
j_call: TRBJ1-1
d_call: -
clone_size: -
cdr3_nt: TGCAGCGTTGTAAGGAGAGGGAACACTGAAGCTTTCTTT
cdr3_aa: CSVVRRGNTEAFF

v_call: TRBV13
j_call: TRBJ2-2
d_call: -
clone_size: -
cdr3_nt: TGTGCCAGCAGCGTCACACACAGGAACACCGGGGAGCTGTTTTTT
cdr3_aa: CASSVTHRNTGELFF

v_call: TRBV5-6
j_call: TRBJ1-1
d_call: TRBD1
clone_size: -
cdr3_nt: TGTGCCAGCAGCTTGGTACAGGGGAGCACTGAAGCTTTCTTT
cdr3_aa: CASSLVQGSTEAFF

v_call: TRBV7-9
j_call: TRBJ2-5
d_call: -
clone_size: -
cdr3_nt: TGTGCCAGCAGCCCCCGGTCGGGGCGACCGTACCAAGAGACCCAGTACTTC
cdr3_aa: CASSPRSGRPYQETQYF

v_call: TRBV5-4
j_call: TRBJ2-2
d_call: -
clone_size: -
cdr3_nt: TGTGCCAGCAGCTTCCCTGGGAGCGCGAACACCGGGGAGCTGTTTTTT
cdr3_aa: CASSFPGSANTGELFF

v_call: TRBV9
j_call: TRBJ2-3
d_call: TRBD2
clone_size: few
cdr3_nt: TGTGCCAGCAGCGTAATGGCGGGAGAGGGAGATACGCAGTATTTT
cdr3_aa: CASSVMAGEGDTQYF

v_call: TRBV11-3
j_call: TRBJ2-1
d_call: -
clone_size: -
cdr3_nt: TGTGCCAGCAGCCCCGGAAACAATGAGCAGTTCTTC
cdr3_aa: CASSPGNNEQFF

v_call: TRBV7-3
j_call: TRBJ2-1
d_call: -
clone_size: -
cdr3_nt: TGTGCCAGCAGCGGTAGCCGGGTAAGCTCCTACAATGAGCAGTTCTTC
cdr3_aa: CASSGSRVSSYNEQFF

v_call: TRBV2
j_call: TRBJ2-4
d_call: TRBD1
clone_size: -
cdr3_nt: TGTGCCAGCGGCGGACAGGGCCCAAACATTCAGTACTTC
cdr3_aa: CASGGQGPNIQYF

v_call: TRBV7-3
j_call: TRBJ2-1
d_call: -
clone_size: -
cdr3_nt: TGTGCCAGCAGCCCAGCACCTAGCATCAAAGCCTACAATGAGCAGTTCTTC
cdr3_aa: CASSPAPSIKAYNEQFF

v_call: TRBV5-6
j_call: TRBJ2-3
d_call: -
clone_size: -
cdr3_nt: TGTGCCAGCAGAAGGGTTGGGGGCGGTAGCACAGATACGCAGTATTTT
cdr3_aa: CASRRVGGGSTDTQYF

v_call: TRBV5-1
j_call: TRBJ2-3
d_call: TRBD2
clone_size: -
cdr3_nt: TGCGCCAGCAGCTTGGGAAGCGGGATGTGGTTGGATACGCAGTATTTT
cdr3_aa: CASSLGSGMWLDTQYF

v_call: TRBV6-5
j_call: TRBJ1-3
d_call: -
clone_size: -
cdr3_nt: TGTGCCAGCAGCCGCGGGACGCAGGGAAACACCATATATTTT
cdr3_aa: CASSRGTQGNTIYF

v_call: TRBV7-2
j_call: TRBJ1-3
d_call: TRBD1
clone_size: -
cdr3_nt: TGTGCCAGCAGCTTGGCGGGACAGGGGGTTGGAAACACCATATATTTT
cdr3_aa: CASSLAGQGVGNTIYF

v_call: TRBV7-2
j_call: TRBJ2-1
d_call: -
clone_size: -
cdr3_nt: TGTGCCAGCAGCTTACTGCCGTTCGCCTACAATGAGCAGTTCTTC
cdr3_aa: CASSLLPFAYNEQFF

v_call: TRBV28
j_call: TRBJ2-7
d_call: -
clone_size: -
cdr3_nt: TGTGCCAGCAGCCCCGAGGGTACTAGATGGTCCTACGAGCAGTACTTC
cdr3_aa: CASSPEGTRWSYEQYF